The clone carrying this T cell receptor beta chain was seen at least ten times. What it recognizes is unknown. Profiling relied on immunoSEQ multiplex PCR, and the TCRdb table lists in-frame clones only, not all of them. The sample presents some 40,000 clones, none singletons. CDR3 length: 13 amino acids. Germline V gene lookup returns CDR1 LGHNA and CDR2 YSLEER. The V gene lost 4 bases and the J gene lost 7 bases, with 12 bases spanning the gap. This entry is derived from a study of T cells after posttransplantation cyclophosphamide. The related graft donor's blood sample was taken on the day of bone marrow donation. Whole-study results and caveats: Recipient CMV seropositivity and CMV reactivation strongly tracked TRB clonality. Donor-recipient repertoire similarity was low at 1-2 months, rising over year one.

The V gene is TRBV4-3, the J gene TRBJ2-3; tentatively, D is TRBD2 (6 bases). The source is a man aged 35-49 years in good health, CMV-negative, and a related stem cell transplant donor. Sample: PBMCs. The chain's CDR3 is CASSPDSGNTQYF. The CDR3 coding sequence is TGCGCCAGCAGCCCGGATAGCGGCAATACGCAGTATTTT.